These 20 T cell receptor beta chains were sequenced from one sample in a study of T cells in Graves' hyperthyroidism and ophthalmopathy. Researchers took RNA transcripts and amplified the TCR beta CDR3 regions from them. Using the HTBI primer set, a first-round RT-PCR was run on the TCR CDR3. TCRdb re-derived calls from the multiplex PCR reads in MiXCR, one entry per CDR3 protein. The sample records a few hundred thousand distinct CDR3 sequences, roughly 46% being singletons. The material sequenced was peripheral blood or thyroid tissue (not recorded which). The receptors originated from a woman aged 18-30 years with Graves' hyperthyroidism.

Ten or more counts support this clonotype. The chain links TRBV7-9 to TRBJ1-3; TRBD1 matches 8 bases. Germline CDR1 SEHNR, CDR2 FQNEAQ (reference sequence). CDR3 size: 16 residues. Trimming cost V 6 bases and J 4 bases; bases outside gene matches: 11. DNA of the CDR3: TGTGCCAGCAGGACACCGGGACAGGCCCAAGGAAACACCATATATTTT. Protein sequence: CASRTPGQAQGNTIYF.

This CDR3 is CASRPGGPPYEQYF. The DNA of the CDR3 is TGTGCCAGCAGACCGGGAGGGCCCCCCTACGAGCAGTACTTC. The rearrangement links TRBV6-5 to TRBJ2-7; 8 bases fit TRBD2. Per germline, CDR1 MNHEY and CDR2 SVGAGI. The CDR3 covers 14 residues. After removal of 6 bases from V and 2 bases from J, the junction contained 6 bases not matched to a gene.

Many counts were recorded for this clonotype. This chain links TRBV7-3 with TRBJ1-2; D is ambiguous. Looked up from germline, CDR1 is SGHTA and CDR2 is FQGTGA. V shed 5 bases and J shed 8 bases, with 15 bases lying between them. This CDR3 has 13 residues. The CDR3 sequence: CASSPRRGEGYTF. CDR3 bases: TGTGCCAGCAGCCCAAGACGCGGGGAAGGCTACACCTTC.

At least ten counts were recorded for this clonotype. The V call is TRBV29-1, the J call TRBJ1-2, with a possible D match to TRBD1 (5 bases). The germline gives CDR1 SQVTM, CDR2 ANQGSEA. V lost 5 bases to trimming and J lost 4 bases, with 11 bases between them. There are 12 residues in the CDR3. CDR3 in DNA: TGCAGCGTTACGGGGCCCAGCTATGGCTACACCTTC. Translation gives CSVTGPSYGYTF.

This clonotype appeared a few times. This may come from a read error, since a much larger clone is one base off. In DNA form, the CDR3 reads TGTGCCAGCAGCACACTAGCTTACGAGCGGTACTTC. Translation: CASSTLAYERYF. This chain joins TRBV7-2 and TRBJ2-7; TRBD2 might be the D (6 bases). The CDR3 is 12 residues long. CDR1 SGHTA and CDR2 FQGNSA come from the germline V gene.

This clonotype was recorded at least ten times. V is TRBV2 and J is TRBJ2-5, with a tentative D call TRBD2 (5 bases). The CDR3 has 16 residues. Germline-derived CDR1 and CDR2 are SNHLY and FYNNEI. V was pared by 6 bases and J by 3 bases, with 20 bases between. The CDR3 DNA is TGTGCCAGCAGGCCGACCCTAGGGAGTGGAAAAGAGACCCAGTACTTC. Residues: CASRPTLGSGKETQYF. Together with reference TRBV2 and TRBJ2-5, the CDR3 gives the full variable domain: EPEVTQTPSHQVTQMGQEVILRCVPISNHLYFYWYRQILGQKVEFLVSFYNNEISEKSEIFDDQFSVERPDGSNFTLKIRSTKLEDSAMYFCASRPTLGSGKETQYFGPGTRLLVL.

This clonotype was seen only a few times. One junction end does not reproduce the germline sequence, and a read error may be involved. J is TRBJ2-2 and V is TRBV15, with TRBD1 matching over 7 bases. CDR1 is LNHNV, CDR2 YYDKDF, per germline (reference sequence). The CDR3 runs 16 residues. CDR3 coding DNA: TGTGTCACCAGCAGAGAAGATCCAGGACAGGTCGGGGAGCTGTTTTTT. Translation: CVTSREDPGQVGELFF.

The chain couples TRBV7-6 to TRBJ2-5, with D unresolved. From germline, CDR1 is SGHVS and CDR2 FNYEAQ. The length of the CDR3 is 13 residues. The germline V and J ends were trimmed by 5 bases and 9 bases, with 16 bases remaining between them. CDR3 loop: CASSQDVHQPQYF. The CDR3 DNA is TGTGCCAGCAGCCAAGACGTGCACCAGCCCCAGTACTTC.

This clonotype was seen more than once but under ten times. The chain joins TRBV5-6 to TRBJ2-7, with a tentative D call TRBD1 (5 bases). This CDR3 spans 17 amino acids. V lost 3 bases to trimming and J lost 2 bases, with 21 bases between them. Germline V gene data show CDR1 as SGHDT and CDR2 as YYEEEE. CDR3: CASSSALLQGSPYEQYF. CDR3 coding DNA: TGTGCCAGCAGCTCAGCTCTTCTTCAGGGCTCCCCCTACGAGCAGTACTTC.

This clonotype was observed many times. The J gene is TRBJ2-2, the V gene TRBV10-3; D remains unclear. The V gene's germline CDR1 is ENHRY and CDR2 SYGVKD. The V and J ends lost 2 bases and 2 bases respectively, with 9 bases between them. The CDR3 runs 15 residues. DNA for the CDR3: TGTGCCATCAGTGAGCCCCCGCCCAACACCGGGGAGCTGTTTTTT. Translating gives CAISEPPPNTGELFF.

This clonotype showed up many times. This rearrangement joins TRBV11-1 to TRBJ1-1; D not certain. CDR1 and CDR2 (germline): SGHAT, FQDESV (reference sequence). CDR3 length: 14 amino acids. V shed 5 bases and J shed 1 base, with 11 bases lying between them. The DNA for the CDR3 is TGTGCCAGCAGCCCTCCTTTGAGGAACACTGAAGCTTTCTTT. It encodes CASSPPLRNTEAFF.

The chain links TRBV30 to TRBJ2-2; D not resolved. Looked up from germline, CDR1 is GTSNPN and CDR2 is SVGIG (reference sequence). This CDR3 has 12 residues. V was cut by 7 bases and J by 4 bases, with 10 bases left in between. The CDR3, as DNA: TGTGCCTTGGACCGGACCACCGGGGAGCTGTTTTTT. Encoded protein: CALDRTTGELFF.

For this clonotype: No conserved phenylalanine or tryptophan is present at the end of the CDR3, so a read error is the likely explanation. The DNA is omitted, as the CDR3 cannot be located on it reliably, and the CDR3 follows TCRdb's listing. V usage is TRBV7-2 and J usage is TRBJ1-4; the table's D call TRBD1 went unverified against the DNA. Per germline, CDR1 SGHTA and CDR2 FQGNSA. The CDR3 extends over 11 residues, inclusive of both ends. The CDR3 region is CASSISTGALY.

This CDR3 reads CASSETSGRSSLHF. The CDR3 region has the DNA TGTGCCAGCAGCGAAACTAGCGGGAGGTCATCCCTCCACTTT. The chain combines TRBV7-2 with TRBJ1-6, with D uncertain. The CDR3 runs 14 residues. CDR1 and CDR2 (germline): SGHTA, FQGNSA. V shed 5 bases and J shed 14 bases, with 19 bases lying between them.

The chain couples TRBV20-1 to TRBJ2-7; 10 bases fit TRBD2. The CDR3 consists of 14 residues. Germline CDR1 is DFQATT and CDR2 is SNEGSKA (reference sequence). V trimming: 5 bases; J trimming: 6 bases; junction bases outside the gene matches: 10. CDR3 in amino acids: CSAQTSGHFSEQYF. CDR3 sequence (DNA): TGCAGTGCTCAGACTAGCGGGCACTTCTCCGAGCAGTACTTC.

The chain uses TRBV15 and TRBJ1-2; 8 nucleotides match TRBD1. In germline, CDR1 is LNHNV, CDR2 YYDKDF (reference sequence). CDR3 length: 13 amino acids. Germline trimming cut 0 bases from V and 6 bases from J; bases unmatched to any gene: 0. The CDR3 protein is CATSRETGDGYTF. The DNA of the CDR3 is TGTGCCACCAGCAGAGAGACAGGGGATGGCTACACCTTC.

The rearrangement joins TRBV18 to TRBJ2-5; TRBD1 matches at 8 bases. The CDR3 consists of 15 residues. The ends lost 3 bases at V and 5 bases at J; junction bases unmatched: 8. The germline gives CDR1 KGHSH, CDR2 LQKENI. Here the CDR3 reads CASSPYLGTGETQYF. CDR3 DNA sequence: TGTGCCAGCTCACCCTATCTAGGGACAGGCGAGACCCAGTACTTC. Drawing the rest from reference TRBV18 and TRBJ2-5, the complete variable domain is NAGVMQNPRHLVRRRGQEARLRCSPMKGHSHVYWYRQLPEEGLKFMVYLQKENIIDESGMPKERFSAEFPKEGPSILRIQQVVRGDSAAYFCASSPYLGTGETQYFGPGTRLLVL.

V and J are TRBV2 and TRBJ1-2; 8 nucleotides line up with TRBD1. CDR1 is SNHLY, CDR2 FYNNEI, per germline. V trimming: 5 bases; J trimming: 8 bases; junction bases outside the gene matches: 4. There are 12 residues in the CDR3. This CDR3 reads CASSYGQGGYTF. Written as DNA, the CDR3 is TGTGCCAGCAGTTACGGACAGGGAGGCTACACCTTC.

This clonotype was observed once. The chain employs TRBV20-1 and TRBJ2-5, with D perhaps matching TRBD2 (6 bases). Gene TRBJ2-1 matches the end of the DNA better, so the J call may be wrong. CDR1 and CDR2 (germline): DFQATT, SNEGSKA (reference sequence). The CDR3 runs to 13 residues. CDR3 nucleotide sequence: TGCAGTGCCCAACGGGAGTGGGGGAATGAGCAGTTCTTC. Its translation: CSAQREWGNEQFF.

This chain connects TRBV2 to TRBJ1-5, with D uncertain. This CDR3 has 15 residues. The germline V and J ends were trimmed by 8 bases and 6 bases, with 20 bases remaining between them. CDR1 and CDR2 from the germline V gene are SNHLY and FYNNEI. CDR3 DNA: TGTGCCAGCTCTCCTAGTCCGGGCGAGGGTCAGCCCCAGCATTTT. It encodes CASSPSPGEGQPQHF. Full variable domain (outside the CDR3, taken from reference TRBV2 and TRBJ1-5): EPEVTQTPSHQVTQMGQEVILRCVPISNHLYFYWYRQILGQKVEFLVSFYNNEISEKSEIFDDQFSVERPDGSNFTLKIRSTKLEDSAMYFCASSPSPGEGQPQHFGDGTRLSIL.